The rows below give T cell receptor beta chains drawn from one sample of a study of cytomegalovirus exposure and HLA in healthy donors. Only in-frame clones appear in the TCRdb table, and some are missing; sequencing was by immunoSEQ multiplex PCR. Among about 140,000 clones, about three quarters were seen once, and the ten largest hold 1.5% to 2%. Sequenced: PBMCs. The receptors derive from a man aged 35 to 55 in good health and CMV-seronegative. The conserved cysteine and the conserved F or W are not part of the CDR3 here. A D gene is named only where the DNA matches it firmly.

v_call,d_call,j_call,cdr3_aa
TRBV4-1,TRBD2,TRBJ2-1,ASSQEGQSMLAGINEQF
TRBV19,.,TRBJ1-2,ASSAGLYGYT
TRBV11-2,TRBD1,TRBJ1-1,ASSLRGGRDTEAF
TRBV18,.,TRBJ2-5,ASSPRQASQETQY
TRBV5-5,.,TRBJ2-7,ASSLGDTHSYEQY
TRBV18,TRBD2,TRBJ2-3,ASSPFQAGDTDTQY
TRBV29-1,.,TRBJ2-7,SVEDRVQRQ
TRBV10-3,TRBD2,TRBJ2-5,AISESLSGGLYRQY
TRBV2,TRBD2,TRBJ2-3,ASSPTSGRTDTQY
TRBV2,TRBD1,TRBJ2-3,AGDRGRADTQY
TRBV5-5,TRBD1,TRBJ1-4,ASSWDREEFTNEKLF
TRBV2,.,TRBJ1-5,ASSERSWNQPQH
TRBV6-1,TRBD1,TRBJ1-6,ASRATGFNSPLH
TRBV18,.,TRBJ2-3,ASSPLSLRGTLTDTQY
TRBV7-9,TRBD2,TRBJ2-7,ASSLGRSGEPYEQY
TRBV19,TRBD1,TRBJ2-7,ASIGQGANEQY
TRBV30,TRBD2,TRBJ2-3,AWGEAGAQDTQY
TRBV27,TRBD1,TRBJ2-1,ASSWGGQGYLEQF
TRBV14,.,TRBJ2-5,ASSQDTGPYQETQY
TRBV5-6,TRBD1,TRBJ1-4,ASRLTGDDEKLF
TRBV7-9,TRBD1,TRBJ1-2,ASSPDRGIDGYT
TRBV6-1,TRBD1,TRBJ2-7,ASRTGQGLYEQY
TRBV7-8,.,TRBJ1-5,ASSLATYSNQPQH
TRBV7-9,.,TRBJ1-4,ASSLQGLELF
TRBV5-6,TRBD2,TRBJ2-3,ASSFLAGGLKY
TRBV5-1,.,TRBJ2-3,ASSLVGDSTDTQY
TRBV7-9,TRBD2,TRBJ2-6,ASSQLAAPSSGANVLT
TRBV6-5,TRBD1,TRBJ2-1,ASSWGQQNEQF
TRBV6-1,.,.,ASSQAVFITYEQY
TRBV30,.,TRBJ1-2,AWSAPGGSLNYGYT
TRBV5-6,TRBD1,TRBJ2-3,ASSSQGVTQY
TRBV15,TRBD2,TRBJ2-1,ATSRDPSGRMNEQF
TRBV6-1,TRBD2,TRBJ2-7,ASRPRREGPHEQY
TRBV4-3,TRBD2,TRBJ2-1,ASSQDVDGGDEQF
TRBV27,.,TRBJ2-5,ASSLSDRWETQY
TRBV5-8,TRBD2,TRBJ2-1,ASSRTSGGPREQF
TRBV5-5,.,TRBJ2-5,ASSSWIAQETQY
TRBV19,TRBD2,TRBJ2-2,ASSISVLGTSRVTGELF
TRBV7-6,.,TRBJ2-1,ASSQRLGGGSYNEQF
TRBV28,.,TRBJ2-4,ASSFRGLAKNIQY
TRBV11-2,.,TRBJ1-3,ASSPRLSSGNTIY
TRBV28,TRBD1,TRBJ2-7,ASSFGQGASEQY
TRBV7-9,TRBD1,TRBJ2-7,ASSLVGTGASYEQY
TRBV5-4,TRBD1,TRBJ1-6,ASSIHGTGWDSPLH
TRBV21-1,.,TRBJ1-5,ASSGRDLLGAYSNQPQH